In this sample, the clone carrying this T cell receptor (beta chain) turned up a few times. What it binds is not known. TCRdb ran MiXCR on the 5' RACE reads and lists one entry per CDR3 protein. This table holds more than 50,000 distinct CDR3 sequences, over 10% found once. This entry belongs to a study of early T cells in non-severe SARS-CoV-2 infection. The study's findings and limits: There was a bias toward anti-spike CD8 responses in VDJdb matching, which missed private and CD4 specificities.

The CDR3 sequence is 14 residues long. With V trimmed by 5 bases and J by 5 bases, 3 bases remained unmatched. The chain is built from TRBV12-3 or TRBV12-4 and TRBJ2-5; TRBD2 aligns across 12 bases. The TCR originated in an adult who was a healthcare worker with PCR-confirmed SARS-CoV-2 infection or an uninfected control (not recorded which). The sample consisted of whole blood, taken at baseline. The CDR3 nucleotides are TGTGCCAGCAGTCGACTAGCGGGAGTCGAGACCCAGTACTTC. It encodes CASSRLAGVETQYF.